This TCR beta chain was identified in a study of blood T cell repertoires in COVID-19. Background on the study: Collection of acute and convalescent COVID-19 samples took place in the United States, Italy and Spain. Nucleic acid was either cDNA or gDNA, and it came from T cells, B-cell-depleted T cells, or PBMCs.

The CDR3 totals 14 residues. CDR1 MGHDK and CDR2 SYGVNS come from the germline V gene. V was clipped by 5 bases and J by 2 bases, with 10 bases between them. Authors' methods: Using reference gene primer amplification, nucleated cell counts were estimated. The method was immunoSEQ multiplex PCR; TCRdb's version includes in-frame clones alone and lacks a portion of them. D and trimming were read from the DNA, whereas the V and J calls and clone size are those reported in that table. The sample contains 110,000 or so clones, just under 90% of which appear only once. The receptor was derived from a woman aged 45 to 65 with acute or convalescent COVID-19. The chain combines TRBV25-1 with TRBJ2-4, with D perhaps TRBD1 (6 bases). Material for sequencing was peripheral blood. CDR3 in amino acids: CASSQTGSKNIQYF. CDR3 nucleotide sequence: TGTGCCAGCAGTCAGACAGGATCCAAAAACATTCAGTACTTC.